This is a list of T cell receptor beta chains from one sample in a study of cytomegalovirus exposure and HLA in healthy donors. The table came from immunoSEQ multiplex PCR; TCRdb's copy has only in-frame clones and leaves some out. This table holds under 140,000 clones, about 80% found once. The sample was PBMCs. The source is a woman aged 55-70 years in good health and CMV-seropositive. Each CDR3 is given with its conserved first and last residue. Fields, in order: J gene, D gene, clone size, V gene, CDR3 DNA, CDR3 protein. D genes are given only for firm matches. Where a row states a size, it is once, few, many or the class of an expanded clone; other rows omit it.

TRBJ2-2	.	.	TRBV6-5	TGTGCCAGCAGTTACTCGAGGACAACCGGGGAGCTGTTTTTT	CASSYSRTTGELFF
TRBJ2-5	.	.	TRBV5-1	TGCGCCAGCAGCTATGGGAGTCAAGAGACCCAGTACTTC	CASSYGSQETQYF
TRBJ1-2	.	.	TRBV5-4	TGTGCCAGCAGCAGGCCCGAGCTGGTAGGAGAAGCTGGCTACACCTTC	CASSRPELVGEAGYTF
TRBJ2-5	TRBD2	.	TRBV7-9	TGTGCCAGCAGCTTAGTCTCCGGGAGGGGACAAGAGACCCAGTACTTC	CASSLVSGRGQETQYF
TRBJ2-7	.	.	TRBV21-1	TGTGCCAGCAGCAAAGCGGTACAGACTAGCGATGTCTACGAGCAGTACTTC	CASSKAVQTSDVYEQYF
TRBJ1-2	.	.	TRBV6-4	TGTGCCAGCAGTAGATCGGACAGCGGTTCCTATGGCTACACTTTC	CASSRSDSGSYGYTF
TRBJ2-7	.	.	TRBV29-1	TGCAGCGTAGACAGGTCGGGATCCTACGAGCAGTACTTC	CSVDRSGSYEQYF
TRBJ2-1	TRBD2	.	TRBV30	TGTGCGTGGACTAGCGGGATTTACAATGAGCAGTTCTTC	CAWTSGIYNEQFF
TRBJ2-7	.	.	TRBV4-1	TGCGCCAGCAGCCAAAAGGGCTCTTTTGGCGGGTTCACCTCCTACGAGCAGTACTTC	CASSQKGSFGGFTSYEQYF
TRBJ2-1	.	.	TRBV19	TGTGCCAGTAGTTCCCTGCAGGGTAGCTATGAGCAGTTCTTC	CASSSLQGSYEQFF
TRBJ2-5	TRBD2	.	TRBV6-5	TGTGCCAGCAGTTCAGGACTAGCGGGAAACCAAGAGACCCAGTACTTC	CASSSGLAGNQETQYF
TRBJ2-3	TRBD1	.	TRBV9	TGTGCCAGCAGCGCACCTCGGGGGGACAGGGGGCGGACAGATACGCAGTATTTT	CASSAPRGDRGRTDTQYF
TRBJ2-3	.	.	TRBV2	TGTGCCAGCAGTGATCTACAGGGTCAAGATACGCAGTATTTT	CASSDLQGQDTQYF
TRBJ1-1	.	.	TRBV5-4	TGTGCCAGCAGCTTCACCGGGGGGACTGAAGCTTTCTTT	CASSFTGGTEAFF
TRBJ2-2	.	.	TRBV28	TGTGCCAGCAGTATACGGGATGAGCTGTTTTTT	CASSIRDELFF
TRBJ2-7	.	.	TRBV6-1	TGTGCCAGCAGTGGTTCGACAGCCTCCTACGAGCAGTACTTC	CASSGSTASYEQYF
TRBJ2-7	TRBD2	.	TRBV18	TGTGCCAGCTCACCCCGACTAGCGGGCCACGAGCAGTACTTC	CASSPRLAGHEQYF
TRBJ2-1	.	few	TRBV5-1	TGCGCCAGCAGCTTGACACTAGCTGGGAATGAGCAGTTCTTC	CASSLTLAGNEQFF
TRBJ1-1	TRBD1	.	TRBV30	TGTGCCTGGAGTGCCCGACAGGGGAACACTGAAGCTTTCTTT	CAWSARQGNTEAFF
TRBJ1-3	.	few	TRBV5-1	TGCGCCAGCAGCTTGGATACCGGGAGTTCTGGAAACACCATATATTTT	CASSLDTGSSGNTIYF